The clone carrying this T cell receptor (beta chain) was counted only a few times. What it binds is not known. From germline, CDR1 is KGHSH and CDR2 LQKENI. CDR3 length: 16 residues. Trimming stripped 3 bases from V and 4 bases from J, with 16 bases between. This sample stems from a study of early T cells in non-severe SARS-CoV-2 infection. Study-level points and caveats: The matching step, a VDJdb search, favored anti-spike CD8 responses and missed private and CD4 specificities.

Each single cDNA molecule received a unique molecular identifier. TCRdb used MiXCR to reprocess the 5' RACE reads, holding one entry per CDR3 protein. Of about 83,000 distinct CDR3 sequences in the sample, approximately 13% were seen once. The sequencing sample was made of whole blood. The sequence was collected from an adult who was a healthcare worker with PCR-confirmed SARS-CoV-2 infection or an uninfected control (not recorded which). V usage is TRBV18 and J usage is TRBJ2-1; D tentatively fits TRBD1 or TRBD2 (6 bases each). Here the CDR3 reads CASSPDEGGAYNEQFF. The CDR3 DNA is TGTGCCAGCTCACCCGACGAGGGGGGCGCATACAATGAGCAGTTCTTC.